These 28 T cell receptor beta chains originate from one sample sequenced in a study of CXCR3-negative and CXCR3-positive naive CD8 T cells. Carrying UMI labels, the TRB cDNA libraries were prepared through 5' RACE. TCRdb reprocessed the 5' RACE reads; each CDR3 protein has one entry and no DNA is given. Its clone listing holds 5,500 to 8,000 distinct CDR3 sequences. The sequenced sample was naive CXCR3- CD8+ T cells from blood. Sample subset: CD45RO-CCR7+CD27+CD95- naive CD8+ T cells lacking CXCR3 (TNR3-). Source of these receptors: a human donor in good health. Some clones in this sample may be carry-over from other donors' samples.

This CDR3 reads CASSQDPGGDYGYTF. The chain uses TRBV3-1 and TRBJ1-2; lacking DNA, the TRBD1 call made by TCRdb goes unchecked. The germline V gene has CDR1 LGHDT and CDR2 YNNKEL (reference sequence). CDR3 length: 15 amino acids. Complete variable domain (other parts from reference TRBV3-1 and TRBJ1-2): DTAVSQTPKYLVTQMGNDKSIKCEQNLGHDTMYWYKQDSKKFLKIMFSYNNKELIINETVPNRFSPKSPDKAHLNLHINSLELGDSAVYFCASSQDPGGDYGYTFGSGTRLTVV.

This chain links TRBV29-1 with TRBJ2-2; TCRdb reports TRBD1, a call that lacks DNA to check it against. Germline V gene data show CDR1 as SQVTM and CDR2 as ANQGSEA. The length of the CDR3 is 13 residues. Here the CDR3 reads CSVEAGPTGELFF.

Considering frequency, this clonotype is medium-sized (0.01 to 0.1%). V and J are TRBV29-1 and TRBJ2-5; TCRdb selects TRBD2, and the lack of DNA leaves this call unchecked. The CDR3 extends over 15 amino acids. Germline V gene lookup returns CDR1 SQVTM and CDR2 ANQGSEA. The CDR3 region is CSAGIAGADQETQYF.

This clonotype is classed as medium-sized (0.01 to 0.1%) by frequency. The chain links TRBV29-1 to TRBJ2-2; the TRBD2 assignment by TCRdb is unverifiable without DNA. The CDR3 is 14 amino acids. CDR1 and CDR2 (germline): SQVTM, ANQGSEA. The CDR3 protein is CSVRGREGPGELFF.

Measured by frequency, this clonotype is medium-sized. V usage is TRBV29-1 and J usage is TRBJ2-2. CDR1 is SQVTM and CDR2 is ANQGSEA in the germline V gene. The CDR3 has 13 amino acids. This CDR3 is CSVVWGSTGELFF.

J is TRBJ2-1 and V is TRBV6-5; the TCRdb call, TRBD1, lacks DNA for checking. The CDR3 length is 13 residues. The germline CDR1 and CDR2 sequences are MNHEY and SVGAGI. The CDR3 loop is CASSLGGPYEQFF.

This clonotype is classed as medium-sized by frequency. The V and J genes are TRBV12-3 or TRBV12-4 and TRBJ2-1. The CDR3 is 13 residues long. CDR3 in amino acids: CASSFPSYREQFF.

Frequency places this clonotype as medium-sized. This sequence joins TRBV2 and TRBJ2-3; TCRdb picks TRBD2, but there is no DNA to check that call. The CDR3 spans 14 residues. CDR1 and CDR2 (germline): SNHLY, FYNNEI. This chain's CDR3 is CASSGVSGTDTQYF.

The chain carries TRBV7-2 and TRBJ2-5; lacking DNA, the TRBD1 call made by TCRdb goes unchecked. This CDR3 spans 17 amino acids. Germline V gives CDR1 SGHTA, CDR2 FQGNSA. The CDR3 reads CASPQPGADSFQETQYF.

The chain links TRBV6-6 to TRBJ2-3; with no DNA, the TCRdb D assignment of TRBD2 cannot be verified. From germline, CDR1 is MNHNY and CDR2 SVGAGI (reference sequence). The CDR3 contains 14 residues. This CDR3 is CASSPSGLADTQYF.

The J gene is TRBJ2-1, the V gene TRBV19. The CDR3 sequence is 12 residues long. Germline V gene data show CDR1 as LNHDA and CDR2 as SQIVND (reference sequence). The CDR3 here is CASGPPYNEQFF. Full variable domain (missing parts from reference TRBV19 and TRBJ2-1): DGGITQSPKYLFRKEGQNVTLSCEQNLNHDAMYWYRQDPGQGLRLIYYSQIVNDFQKGDIAEGYSVSREKKESFPLTVTSAQKNPTAFYLCASGPPYNEQFFGPGTRLTVL.

This clonotype is classed as medium-sized by frequency. This sequence joins TRBV7-9 and TRBJ2-1; TCRdb designates TRBD2, a call that cannot be tested without DNA. The CDR3 runs to 18 residues. Germline V CDR1 and CDR2: SEHNR, FQNEAQ (reference sequence). The chain's CDR3 is CASSSLRLAESSYNEQFF.

This clonotype is labeled medium-sized based on frequency. The CDR3: CASSLKDGTDTQYF. The chain recombines TRBV13 with TRBJ2-3. CDR1 is PRHDT, CDR2 FYEKMQ, per germline (reference sequence). The CDR3 runs to 14 residues.

The rearrangement links TRBV29-1 to TRBJ2-3. Germline lookup yields CDR1 SQVTM and CDR2 ANQGSEA. CDR3 length: 13 residues. This chain's CDR3 is CSVVVVSPDTQYF.

This clonotype is identified as medium-sized (0.01 to 0.1%) from frequency. The chain combines TRBV9 with TRBJ2-2; TCRdb reports TRBD2, a call that lacks DNA to check it against. Germline assignment: CDR1 SGDLS and CDR2 YYNGEE. This CDR3 is built from 16 residues. The CDR3 reads CASSESSGANTGELFF.

This clonotype is medium-sized by frequency. The chain recombines TRBV29-1 with TRBJ2-3; TCRdb lists TRBD1, though no DNA is available to test this call. The CDR3 has 13 amino acids. The germline gives CDR1 SQVTM, CDR2 ANQGSEA. The CDR3 loop is CSVEDPGADTQYF.

The rearrangement links TRBV2 to TRBJ2-6. Per germline, CDR1 SNHLY and CDR2 FYNNEI. CDR3 length: 14 residues. The CDR3 here is CASGKRAGANVLTF.

The rearrangement uses TRBV9 and TRBJ2-7; TCRdb picks TRBD1, but there is no DNA to check that call. Germline CDR1 and CDR2: SGDLS and YYNGEE. The CDR3 extends over 13 amino acids. Here the CDR3 reads CASSVAGGGEQYF.

Frequency places this clonotype as medium-sized. The chain recombines TRBV12-3 or TRBV12-4 with TRBJ2-1; the TRBD2 assignment by TCRdb is unverifiable without DNA. CDR3 length: 17 amino acids. The chain's CDR3 is CASPRTSGRPEGNEQFF.

According to its frequency, this clonotype is medium-sized (0.01 to 0.1%). The chain combines TRBV20-1 with TRBJ2-1; TCRdb picks TRBD2, but there is no DNA to check that call. From germline, CDR1 is DFQATT and CDR2 SNEGSKA (reference sequence). There are 16 residues in the CDR3. The CDR3 region is CSASRGRALDYNEQFF.

This clonotype is labeled medium-sized based on frequency. The rearrangement uses TRBV25-1 and TRBJ1-5. Germline CDR1 reads MGHDK; CDR2 reads SYGVNS. There are 14 residues in the CDR3. The CDR3 loop reads CASSYDGPNQPQHF.

CDR3 residues: CASSPQAGGLDEQFF. J is TRBJ2-1 and V is TRBV7-3; there is no DNA to check the TCRdb D call of TRBD2. The CDR3 loop spans 15 amino acids. The germline gives CDR1 SGHTA, CDR2 FQGTGA.

V is TRBV13 and J is TRBJ2-2; TCRdb lists TRBD2, though no DNA is available to test this call. The germline gives CDR1 PRHDT, CDR2 FYEKMQ (reference sequence). The CDR3 consists of 13 residues. CDR3 protein: CASSPRGTGELFF.

The J gene is TRBJ2-1, the V gene TRBV11-3. Germline lookup yields CDR1 SGHNT and CDR2 YENEEA. The CDR3 has 16 residues. Here the CDR3 reads CASSGGIGNLSNEQFF.

The chain couples TRBV20-1 to TRBJ2-7; checking the TCRdb D call of TRBD1 is not possible without DNA. The germline V gene has CDR1 DFQATT and CDR2 SNEGSKA (reference sequence). This CDR3 contains 12 residues. This CDR3 reads CSAHPEVYEQYF.

Its frequency marks this clonotype as medium-sized. V is TRBV25-1 and J is TRBJ2-3; TCRdb proposes TRBD2, but this gene call is untestable without DNA. Germline CDR1 reads MGHDK; CDR2 reads SYGVNS. The CDR3 sequence is 15 residues long. CDR3 sequence: CASSFGLAGGNTQYF.

Judged by frequency, this clonotype is medium-sized. This rearrangement joins TRBV25-1 to TRBJ1-1; TCRdb calls TRBD1, which cannot be checked without DNA. This CDR3 comprises 15 residues. Germline lookup yields CDR1 MGHDK and CDR2 SYGVNS. The chain's CDR3 is CASSDWGGAGTEAFF.

This clonotype is called medium-sized based on its frequency. V gene TRBV11-2 combines with J gene TRBJ2-3. Looked up from germline, CDR1 is SGHAT and CDR2 is FQNNGV. The CDR3 runs 12 residues. The CDR3 region is CASSLASDTQYF.